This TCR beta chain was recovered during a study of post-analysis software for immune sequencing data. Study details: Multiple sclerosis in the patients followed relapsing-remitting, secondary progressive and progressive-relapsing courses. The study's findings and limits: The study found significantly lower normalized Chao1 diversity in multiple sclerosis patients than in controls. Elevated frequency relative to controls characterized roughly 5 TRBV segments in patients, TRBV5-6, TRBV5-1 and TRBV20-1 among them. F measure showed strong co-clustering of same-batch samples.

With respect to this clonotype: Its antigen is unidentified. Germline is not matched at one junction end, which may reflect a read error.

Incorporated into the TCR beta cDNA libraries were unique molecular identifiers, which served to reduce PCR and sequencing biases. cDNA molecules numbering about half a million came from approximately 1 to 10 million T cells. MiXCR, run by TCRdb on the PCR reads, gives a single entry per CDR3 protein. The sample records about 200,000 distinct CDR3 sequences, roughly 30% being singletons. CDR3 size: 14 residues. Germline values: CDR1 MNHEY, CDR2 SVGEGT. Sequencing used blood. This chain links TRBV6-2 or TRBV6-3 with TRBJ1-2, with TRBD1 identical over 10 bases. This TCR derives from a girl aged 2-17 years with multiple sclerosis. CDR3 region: CAGSRQGARYGYTF. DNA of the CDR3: TGTGCCGGCAGCCGACAGGGGGCGCGGTATGGCTACACCTTC.